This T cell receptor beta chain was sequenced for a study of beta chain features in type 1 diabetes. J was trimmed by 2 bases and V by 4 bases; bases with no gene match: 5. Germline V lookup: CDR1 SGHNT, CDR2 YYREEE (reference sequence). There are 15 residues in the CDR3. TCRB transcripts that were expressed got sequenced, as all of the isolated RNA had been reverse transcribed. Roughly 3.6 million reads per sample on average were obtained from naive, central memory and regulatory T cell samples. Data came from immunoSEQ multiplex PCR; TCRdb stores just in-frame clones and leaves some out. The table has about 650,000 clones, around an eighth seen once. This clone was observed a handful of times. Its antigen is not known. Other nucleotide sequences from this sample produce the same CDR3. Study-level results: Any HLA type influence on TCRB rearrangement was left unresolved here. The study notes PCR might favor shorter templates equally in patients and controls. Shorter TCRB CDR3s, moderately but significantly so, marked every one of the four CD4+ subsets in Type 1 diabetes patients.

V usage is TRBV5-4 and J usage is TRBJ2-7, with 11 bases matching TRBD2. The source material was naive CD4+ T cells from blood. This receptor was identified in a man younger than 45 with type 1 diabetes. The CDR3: CASSPGTSGTYEQYF. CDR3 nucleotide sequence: TGTGCCAGCAGCCCAGGGACTAGCGGTACCTACGAGCAGTACTTC.